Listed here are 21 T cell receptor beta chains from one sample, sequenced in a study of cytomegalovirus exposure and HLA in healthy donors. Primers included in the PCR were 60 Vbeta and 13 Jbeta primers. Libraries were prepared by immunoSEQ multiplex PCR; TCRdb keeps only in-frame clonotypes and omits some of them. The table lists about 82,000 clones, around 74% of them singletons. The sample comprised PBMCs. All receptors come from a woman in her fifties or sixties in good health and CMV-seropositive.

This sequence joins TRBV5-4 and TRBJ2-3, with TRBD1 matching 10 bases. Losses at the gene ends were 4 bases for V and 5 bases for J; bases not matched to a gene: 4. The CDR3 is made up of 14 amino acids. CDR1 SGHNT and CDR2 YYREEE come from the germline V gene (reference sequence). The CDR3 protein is CASSDRGRVDTQYF. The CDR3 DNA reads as TGTGCCAGCAGCGACAGGGGGCGGGTAGATACGCAGTATTTT.

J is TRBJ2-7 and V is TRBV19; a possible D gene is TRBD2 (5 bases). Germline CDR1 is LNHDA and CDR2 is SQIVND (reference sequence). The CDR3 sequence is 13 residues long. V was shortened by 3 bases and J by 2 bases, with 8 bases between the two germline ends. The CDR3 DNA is TGTGCCAGTAGTATGAGGGCCACCTACGAGCAGTACTTC. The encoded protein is CASSMRATYEQYF. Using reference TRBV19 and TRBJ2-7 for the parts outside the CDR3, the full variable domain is DGGITQSPKYLFRKEGQNVTLSCEQNLNHDAMYWYRQDPGQGLRLIYYSQIVNDFQKGDIAEGYSVSREKKESFPLTVTSAQKNPTAFYLCASSMRATYEQYFGPGTRLTVT.

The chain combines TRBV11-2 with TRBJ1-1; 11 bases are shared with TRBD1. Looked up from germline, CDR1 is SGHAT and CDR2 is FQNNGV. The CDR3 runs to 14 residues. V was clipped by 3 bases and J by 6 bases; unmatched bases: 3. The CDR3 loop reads CASSFGTGGAEAFF. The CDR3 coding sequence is TGTGCCAGCAGCTTCGGGACAGGGGGAGCTGAAGCTTTCTTT.

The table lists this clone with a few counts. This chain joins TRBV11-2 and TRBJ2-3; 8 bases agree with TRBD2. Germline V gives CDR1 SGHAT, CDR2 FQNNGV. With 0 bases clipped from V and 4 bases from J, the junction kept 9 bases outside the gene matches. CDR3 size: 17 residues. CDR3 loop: CASSLEPSGSFADTQYF. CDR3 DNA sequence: TGTGCCAGCAGCTTAGAACCTAGCGGGTCTTTCGCAGATACGCAGTATTTT.

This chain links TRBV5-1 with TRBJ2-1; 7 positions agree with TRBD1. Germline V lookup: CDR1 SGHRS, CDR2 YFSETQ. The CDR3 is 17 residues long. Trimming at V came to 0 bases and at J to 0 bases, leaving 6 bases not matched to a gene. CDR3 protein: CASSLAGRGSSYNEQFF. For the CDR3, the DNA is TGCGCCAGCAGCTTGGCCGGCAGGGGGAGCTCCTACAATGAGCAGTTCTTC.

CDR3 sequence: CASSSQGINEKLFF. The CDR3 DNA reads TGCGCCAGCAGCTCACAGGGAATTAATGAAAAACTGTTTTTT. This chain links TRBV5-1 with TRBJ1-4; perhaps TRBD1 as D (6 bases). The ends were cut back, 3 bases at V and 4 bases at J, with 10 bases in the middle. Germline V gene data show CDR1 as SGHRS and CDR2 as YFSETQ. This CDR3 contains 14 residues.

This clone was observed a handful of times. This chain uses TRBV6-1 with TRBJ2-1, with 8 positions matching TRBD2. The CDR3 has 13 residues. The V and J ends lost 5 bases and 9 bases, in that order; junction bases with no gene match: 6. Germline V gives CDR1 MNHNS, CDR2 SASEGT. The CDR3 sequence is CASSREGLGEQFF. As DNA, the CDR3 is TGTGCCAGCAGTCGGGAGGGCCTTGGTGAGCAGTTCTTC.

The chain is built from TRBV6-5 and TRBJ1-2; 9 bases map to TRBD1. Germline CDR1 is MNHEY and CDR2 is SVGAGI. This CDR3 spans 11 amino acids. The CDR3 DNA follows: TGTGGGACAGGGGAAAGCTATGGCTACACCTTC. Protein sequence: CGTGESYGYTF.

The CDR3 DNA sequence: TGTGCCTGGAGTGAGGTGAGGACAGATACGCAGTATTTT. Residues: CAWSEVRTDTQYF. The chain uses TRBV30 and TRBJ2-3; D is ambiguous. The CDR3 extends over 13 amino acids. Trimming took off 1 base at V and 3 bases at J, with 8 bases between the two ends. Germline CDR1 GTSNPN, CDR2 SVGIG (reference sequence).

DNA of the CDR3: TGCGCCAGCAGCACAGGGGGCCCTGAGCAGTTCTTC. Translation: CASSTGGPEQFF. V and J are TRBV10-1 and TRBJ2-1; 9 bases agree with TRBD1. Germline CDR1 reads WNHNN; CDR2 reads SYGVQD (reference sequence). V lost 6 bases and J lost 9; bases outside the gene matches: 3. This CDR3 contains 12 residues.

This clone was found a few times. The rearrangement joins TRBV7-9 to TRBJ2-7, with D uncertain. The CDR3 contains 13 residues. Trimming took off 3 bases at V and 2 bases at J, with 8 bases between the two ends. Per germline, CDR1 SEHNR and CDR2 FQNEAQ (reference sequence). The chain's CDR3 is CASSFVSAYEQYF. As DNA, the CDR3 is TGTGCCAGCAGCTTTGTTTCGGCCTACGAGCAGTACTTC.

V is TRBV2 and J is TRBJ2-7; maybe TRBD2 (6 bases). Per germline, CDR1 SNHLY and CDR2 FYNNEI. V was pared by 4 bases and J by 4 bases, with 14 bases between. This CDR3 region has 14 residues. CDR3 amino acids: CASSAGLALYEQYF. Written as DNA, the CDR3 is TGTGCCAGCAGTGCCGGGCTAGCGCTGTACGAGCAGTACTTC.

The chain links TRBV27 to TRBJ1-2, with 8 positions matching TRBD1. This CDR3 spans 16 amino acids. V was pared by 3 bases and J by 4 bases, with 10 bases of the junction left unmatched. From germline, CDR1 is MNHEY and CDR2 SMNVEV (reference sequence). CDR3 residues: CASSFGGTGDFYGYTF. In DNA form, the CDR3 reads TGTGCCAGCAGTTTCGGGGGGACAGGTGACTTCTATGGCTACACCTTC.

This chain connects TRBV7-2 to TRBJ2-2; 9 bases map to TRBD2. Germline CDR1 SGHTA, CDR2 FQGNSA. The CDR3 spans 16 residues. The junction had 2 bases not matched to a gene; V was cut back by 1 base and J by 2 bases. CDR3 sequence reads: CASSLVAGVNTGELFF. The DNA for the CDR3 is TGTGCCAGCAGCTTAGTAGCGGGGGTTAACACCGGGGAGCTGTTTTTT.

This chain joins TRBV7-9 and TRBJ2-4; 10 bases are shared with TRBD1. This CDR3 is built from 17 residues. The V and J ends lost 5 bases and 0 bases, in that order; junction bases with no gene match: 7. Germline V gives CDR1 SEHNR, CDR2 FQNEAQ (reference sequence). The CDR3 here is CASSLGQGDSAKNIQYF. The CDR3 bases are TGTGCCAGCAGCCTCGGACAGGGGGATTCAGCCAAAAACATTCAGTACTTC.

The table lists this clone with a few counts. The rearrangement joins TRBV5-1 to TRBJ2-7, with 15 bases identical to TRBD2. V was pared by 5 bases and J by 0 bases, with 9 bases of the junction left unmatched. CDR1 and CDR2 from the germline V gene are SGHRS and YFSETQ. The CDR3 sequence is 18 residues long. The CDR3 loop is CASSQPGLAGGYSYEQYF. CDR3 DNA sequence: TGCGCCAGCAGTCAACCGGGACTAGCGGGAGGCTACTCCTACGAGCAGTACTTC.

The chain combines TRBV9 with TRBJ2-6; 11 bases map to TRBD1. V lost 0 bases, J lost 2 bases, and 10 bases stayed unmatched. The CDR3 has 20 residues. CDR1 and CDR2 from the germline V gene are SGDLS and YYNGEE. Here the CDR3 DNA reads TGTGCCAGCAGCGTAGGACTTCGGGACAGGGGGAGCCCTGGGGCCAACGTCCTGACTTTC. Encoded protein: CASSVGLRDRGSPGANVLTF.

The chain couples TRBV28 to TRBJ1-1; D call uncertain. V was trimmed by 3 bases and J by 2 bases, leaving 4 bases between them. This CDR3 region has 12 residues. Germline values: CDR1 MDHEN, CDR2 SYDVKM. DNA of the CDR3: TGTGCCAGCAGTTTCTCCAACACTGAAGCTTTCTTT. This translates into CASSFSNTEAFF.

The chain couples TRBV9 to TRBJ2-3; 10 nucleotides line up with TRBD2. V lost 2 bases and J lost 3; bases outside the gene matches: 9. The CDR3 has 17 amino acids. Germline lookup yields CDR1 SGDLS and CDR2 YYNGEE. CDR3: CASSVGLARIGTDTQYF. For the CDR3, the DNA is TGTGCCAGCAGCGTGGGACTAGCGAGAATAGGAACAGATACGCAGTATTTT.

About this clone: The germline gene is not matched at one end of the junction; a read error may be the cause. Written as DNA, the CDR3 is TGTTCCAGCAGCCCCGGCTTGGGGGGGCGAAACACCGGGGAGCTGTTTTTT. This sequence encodes CSSSPGLGGRNTGELFF. V usage is TRBV7-9 and J usage is TRBJ2-2, with D tentatively TRBD2 (7 bases). The CDR3 is made up of 17 amino acids. Germline V gene data show CDR1 as SEHNR and CDR2 as FQNEAQ (reference sequence).

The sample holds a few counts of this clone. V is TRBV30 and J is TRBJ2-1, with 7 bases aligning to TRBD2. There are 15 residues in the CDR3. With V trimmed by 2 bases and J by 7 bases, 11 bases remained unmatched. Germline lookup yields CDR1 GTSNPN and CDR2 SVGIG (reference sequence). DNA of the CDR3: TGTGCCTGGAGTTTTAGCGGGCAACCGGGTAATGAGCAGTTCTTC. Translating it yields CAWSFSGQPGNEQFF.